Each of the 22 T cell receptor beta chains below was sequenced from the same sample in a study of Graves' ophthalmopathy and Graves' hyperthyroidism. Scientists amplified the TCR beta CDR3 regions from RNA transcripts. RT-PCR in the first round used HTBI primers; a second-round multiplex PCR followed. Via MiXCR, TCRdb re-called the multiplex PCR reads, giving one row per CDR3 protein. This table has about 700,000 distinct CDR3 sequences, roughly 40% appearing once. The sample comprised peripheral blood. The receptor set was obtained from an adult man with Graves' ophthalmopathy.

Comments on this clonotype: The CDR3 carries no conserved terminal phenylalanine or tryptophan, so it likely arises from a read error. Because the CDR3's place on the DNA is in doubt, the DNA is left out and the CDR3 is given as listed by TCRdb. The chain combines TRBV11-2 with TRBJ2-7; TRBD2 was called by the table and not checked on the DNA. In germline, CDR1 is SGHAT, CDR2 FQNNGV. 8 amino acids form the CDR3, both terminal residues included. The CDR3 is CASSLEAG.

This clonotype was recorded at least ten times. The chain uses TRBV2 and TRBJ1-2; perhaps TRBD1 as D (6 bases). V lost 4 bases to trimming and J lost 6 bases, with 15 bases between them. Germline loops: CDR1 SNHLY, CDR2 FYNNEI. This CDR3 is 14 amino acids long. As DNA, the CDR3 is TGTGCCAGCAGTGCCAGGGGAGAAAGGGATGGCTACACCTTC. Its translation: CASSARGERDGYTF.

This chain joins TRBV12-3 or TRBV12-4 and TRBJ2-6; D may be TRBD2 (5 bases). The CDR3 is made up of 13 amino acids. V was cut by 5 bases and J by 5 bases, with 7 bases left in between. In DNA form, the CDR3 reads TGTGCCAGCAGTACCGGGAGGGCCAACGTCCTGACTTTC. Amino acid sequence: CASSTGRANVLTF.

Ten or more counts support this clonotype. One end of the junction varies from germline; a read error may be responsible. The V gene is TRBV10-3, the J gene TRBJ1-1, with D possibly being TRBD1 (5 bases). This CDR3 has 12 residues. Germline-derived CDR1 and CDR2 are ENHRY and SYGVKD. The CDR3 is CASSYSTASGFF. The CDR3 DNA sequence: TGTGCCAGCAGTTACTCGACAGCTTCAGGCTTCTTT.

A word on this clonotype: One end of the junction does not line up with germline, which may come from a read error. The chain employs TRBV10-1 and TRBJ2-3, with TRBD2 matching over 13 bases. Germline CDR1 and CDR2: WNHNN and SYGVQD (reference sequence). The CDR3 consists of 17 residues. DNA of the CDR3: TGTGCCAGCAGTTACTCGGGCACTAGCGGGAGGGCAGATACGCAGTATTTT. Amino acids: CASSYSGTSGRADTQYF.

There are many counts of this clonotype. The chain carries TRBV12-3 or TRBV12-4 and TRBJ1-5; 9 bases agree with TRBD1. After removal of 5 bases from V and 11 bases from J, the junction contained 7 bases not matched to a gene. The CDR3 spans 13 residues. The CDR3 DNA reads as TGTGCCAGCAGTGACCGGGACAGGGCGGCCCAGCATTTT. Amino acids: CASSDRDRAAQHF.

This clonotype has only a few counts. The V gene is TRBV2, the J gene TRBJ2-7, with TRBD2 matching 12 bases. The J call is in doubt because the DNA end fits TRBJ2-5 better. This CDR3 is built from 17 residues. Germline V gene lookup returns CDR1 SNHLY and CDR2 FYNNEI. DNA for the CDR3: TGTGCCAGCAGCCAGAGACTAGCGGGAGTTTCCCAAGAGACCCAGTACTTC. Translating it yields CASSQRLAGVSQETQYF.

The V call is TRBV5-1, the J call TRBJ1-1; TRBD1 aligns across 10 bases. The CDR3 spans 16 residues. J lost 0 bases, V lost 3 bases, and 5 bases had no gene match. Germline-derived CDR1 and CDR2 are SGHRS and YFSETQ. The CDR3 here is CASSWDRGKVNTEAFF. The CDR3 DNA reads TGCGCCAGCAGCTGGGACAGGGGCAAGGTGAACACTGAAGCTTTCTTT.

Comments on this clonotype: A much larger clone differs from this one at a single base, so this may be a read error. It is likely a read error, because the conserved phenylalanine at the end of the CDR3 is missing. The rearrangement uses TRBV7-6 and TRBJ1-2; D ambiguous. Trimming took 4 bases from V and 2 from J, leaving 11 bases between them. The germline V gene has CDR1 SGHVS and CDR2 FNYEAQ. This CDR3 is 14 amino acids long. The CDR3 DNA sequence: TGTGCCAGCAGCTCACTGTACCCAAACTATGGCTACACCTCC. This encodes CASSSLYPNYGYTS.

Comments on this clonotype: It may be a read error: a sequence one base away is much more abundant. The CDR3 spells CASSLVSHNSPLHF. The CDR3 region has the DNA TGTGCCAGCAGCTTGGTCTCCCATAATTCACCCCTCCACTTT. The chain joins TRBV9 to TRBJ1-6, with D unclear. CDR3 size: 14 residues. The germline V gene has CDR1 SGDLS and CDR2 YYNGEE.

This clonotype was picked up many times. J is TRBJ2-5 and V is TRBV10-3, with D possibly being TRBD1 or TRBD2 (5 bases each). CDR1 and CDR2 (germline): ENHRY, SYGVKD. The V and J ends lost 4 bases and 4 bases respectively, with 13 bases between them. The CDR3 sequence is 14 residues long. In DNA, the CDR3 is TGTGCCATCAGTGCCCCGGGGCTTGGAGAGACCCAGTACTTC. Protein product: CAISAPGLGETQYF.

The chain employs TRBV11-2 and TRBJ1-1, with D uncertain. The CDR3 is 15 residues long. Trimming shortened V by 5 bases and J by 1 base, and 14 bases separated the two germline ends. Per the germline V gene, CDR1 is SGHAT and CDR2 is FQNNGV. The CDR3 here is CASSQRAAPNTEAFF. CDR3 sequence (DNA): TGTGCCAGCAGCCAACGGGCCGCACCGAACACTGAAGCTTTCTTT.

This clonotype appeared a few times. The chain uses TRBV5-1 and TRBJ1-3, with 7 bases fitting TRBD1. Germline V gene sequence: CDR1 SGHRS, CDR2 YFSETQ. CDR3 length: 16 residues. J was trimmed by 0 bases and V by 4 bases; bases with no gene match: 7. The CDR3 DNA reads TGCGCCAGCAGCACGGGACAGCTAAGCTCTGGAAACACCATATATTTT. Amino acids: CASSTGQLSSGNTIYF.

This clonotype was seen many times. V usage is TRBV5-1 and J usage is TRBJ2-2; no clear D. The length of the CDR3 is 13 residues. Trimming took off 0 bases at V and 7 bases at J, with 7 bases between the two ends. From germline, CDR1 is SGHRS and CDR2 YFSETQ. The CDR3 reads CASSLAVDGELFF. CDR3 nucleotide sequence: TGCGCCAGCAGCTTGGCTGTTGACGGGGAGCTGTTTTTT.

J is TRBJ1-4 and V is TRBV7-9; TRBD1 matches at 9 bases. With 5 bases clipped from V and 8 bases from J, the junction kept 12 bases outside the gene matches. The CDR3 spans 16 residues. Germline V gene sequence: CDR1 SEHNR, CDR2 FQNEAQ (reference sequence). Here the CDR3 DNA reads TGTGCCAGCAGCGCACGAAGGGGACAGGGTGACGAAAAACTGTTTTTT. Residues: CASSARRGQGDEKLFF.

V is TRBV5-4 and J is TRBJ1-1; possibly TRBD1 for D (5 bases). Per the germline V gene, CDR1 is SGHNT and CDR2 is YYREEE (reference sequence). CDR3 length equals 15 residues. The V gene lost 0 bases and the J gene lost 4 bases, with 13 bases spanning the gap. The CDR3 loop reads CASSLARQRGTEAFF. The CDR3 region has the DNA TGTGCCAGCAGCTTGGCCAGACAGAGAGGCACTGAAGCTTTCTTT.

The CDR3 DNA sequence: TGTGCCAGTAGTATTCCCAAGGGGACAGGTGGATACGAGCAGTACTTC. Encoded protein: CASSIPKGTGGYEQYF. The gene calls are TRBV19 and TRBJ2-7; 8 positions match TRBD1. The V gene end was trimmed by 3 bases and the J gene end by 4 bases; junction bases not matched to a gene: 11. Germline CDR1 LNHDA, CDR2 SQIVND (reference sequence). The CDR3 covers 16 residues.

The table lists this clonotype with a count of one. The chain links TRBV10-3 to TRBJ1-6, with D possibly TRBD1 on 5 matching bases. In germline, CDR1 is ENHRY, CDR2 SYGVKD. V dropped 10 bases and J dropped 8 bases, with 30 bases sitting between them. The CDR3 runs 18 residues. The CDR3 is CASPEPPRKGRDDSPLHF. The CDR3, as DNA: TGTGCCAGCCCCGAACCACCCCGTAAGGGCAGGGATGATTCACCCCTCCACTTT.

The rearrangement links TRBV6-1 to TRBJ1-4, with 10 bases that match TRBD1. The CDR3 loop spans 14 amino acids. Trimming took 8 bases from V and 8 from J; bases not matched to a gene: 8. Germline V CDR1 and CDR2: MNHNS, SASEGT. CDR3 residues: CASGDRGRGEKLFF. As DNA, the CDR3 is TGTGCCAGCGGAGACAGGGGGCGAGGAGAAAAACTGTTTTTT.

The chain is built from TRBV7-9 and TRBJ2-2; D remains ambiguous. Deletions cut 2 bases from V and 8 bases from J, with 6 bases between. The V gene's germline CDR1 is SEHNR and CDR2 FQNEAQ (reference sequence). The length of the CDR3 is 12 residues. CDR3 DNA: TGTGCCAGCAGCTTAACGGAGGGGGAGCTGTTTTTT. Encoded protein: CASSLTEGELFF. Full variable domain (rest looked up from reference TRBV7-9 and TRBJ2-2): DTGVSQNPRHKITKRGQNVTFRCDPISEHNRLYWYRQTLGQGPEFLTYFQNEAQLEKSRLLSDRFSAERPKGSFSTLEIQRTEQGDSAMYLCASSLTEGELFFGEGSRLTVL.

This rearrangement joins TRBV10-3 to TRBJ2-7; D might be TRBD2 (5 bases). Germline-derived CDR1 and CDR2 are ENHRY and SYGVKD. The CDR3 contains 13 residues. V was trimmed by 10 bases and J by 3 bases, leaving 16 bases between them. The CDR3 loop reads CATHPDFRYEQYF. The CDR3 bases are TGTGCCACCCACCCGGACTTTCGCTACGAGCAGTACTTC.

This clonotype was seen many times. The chain is built from TRBV7-9 and TRBJ1-4; D is uncertain. Between the trimmed V and J ends, which lost 0 bases and 4 bases, there was a span of 12 bases. CDR1 SEHNR and CDR2 FQNEAQ come from the germline V gene (reference sequence). The CDR3 totals 16 residues. The CDR3 loop reads CASSLAIEGSNEKLFF. The CDR3 coding sequence is TGTGCCAGCAGCTTAGCGATTGAAGGTAGTAATGAAAAACTGTTTTTT.